This section outlines one TCR beta chain sequence together with its context. The antigen is not known. All donors came from Russia, were Caucasian and healthy, and spanned ages roughly 6 to 95. The germline V gene has CDR1 SGHRS and CDR2 YFSETQ. Trimming took 7 bases from V and 6 from J; bases not matched to a gene: 5. The CDR3 totals 12 residues. The sample belongs to a study of blood T cells in healthy people across ages. Study-wide results and limits: More naive CD4+ cells and higher diversity were found in long-lived than in aged donors.

A J-beta primer mix and a sample-barcoded 5' primer were used in a second PCR of roughly 6 to 12 cycles. The template-switch adaptor was a 5' adaptor with 12 random nucleotides. It tagged each cDNA molecule. TCRdb recomputed calls from the 5' RACE reads with MiXCR, one row per CDR3 protein. The sample records over a million distinct CDR3 sequences, approximately 43% being singletons. This sequence was found in a woman between 18 and 29 years old in good health. This sequence joins TRBV5-1 and TRBJ1-2, with 8 nucleotides matching TRBD1. Sequencing was carried out using blood. Here the CDR3 reads CASGQGRNGYTF. In nucleotides, the CDR3 is TGCGCCAGCGGACAGGGTCGGAATGGCTACACCTTC.